The 23 T cell receptor beta chains below come from one sample, sequenced in a study of shared clonotypes between healthy human individuals. The table came from immunoSEQ multiplex PCR; TCRdb's copy has only in-frame clones and leaves some out. Of around 2,000,000 clones listed, approximately 94% were seen once; the top ten hold approximately 1.2%. Terminally differentiated effector memory CD45RA+ cells were left out of the naive CD8 fraction, which was CD45RO-negative and positively selected for CCR7. The source material was naive CD8+ T cells sorted from blood. These receptors all stem from a young man in good health.

This chain uses TRBV2 with TRBJ2-7; 10 positions match TRBD2. Germline assignment: CDR1 SNHLY and CDR2 FYNNEI. The CDR3 runs 14 residues. The junction had 7 bases not matched to a gene; V was cut back by 6 bases and J by 5 bases. The CDR3 DNA follows: TGTGCCAGCAGAAACCTAGCGGGAGCGGACGAGCAGTACTTC. As protein: CASRNLAGADEQYF.

This chain joins TRBV11-2 and TRBJ1-2; D unresolved. Trimming shortened V by 5 bases and J by 6 bases, and 19 bases separated the two germline ends. The CDR3 has 15 amino acids. From germline, CDR1 is SGHAT and CDR2 FQNNGV. This CDR3 reads CASSPFPSGLDGYTF. Written as DNA, the CDR3 is TGTGCCAGCAGCCCATTCCCTTCGGGGTTGGATGGCTACACCTTC.

This clone was picked up one time. Other DNA sequences of this sample code for an identical CDR3. This sequence joins TRBV7-6 and TRBJ2-7; D gene unclear. Trimming cost V 1 base and J 1 base, with 8 bases left between them. This CDR3 comprises 14 residues. Germline lookup yields CDR1 SGHVS and CDR2 FNYEAQ. CDR3 region: CASSLVGGSYEQYF. CDR3 sequence (DNA): TGTGCCAGCAGCTTAGTAGGCGGATCCTACGAGCAGTACTTC. The full variable domain, rest sourced from reference TRBV7-6 and TRBJ2-7, is GAGVSQSPRYKVTKRGQDVALRCDPISGHVSLYWYRQALGQGPEFLTYFNYEAQQDKSGLPNDRFSAERPEGSISTLTIQRTEQRDSAMYRCASSLVGGSYEQYFGPGTRLTVT.

The V gene is TRBV11-2, the J gene TRBJ2-5, with 7 bases fitting TRBD2. The trim removed 4 bases at V and 1 base at J, leaving 6 bases unmatched. The CDR3 extends over 15 amino acids. CDR1 and CDR2 (germline): SGHAT, FQNNGV. CDR3 DNA sequence: TGTGCCAGCAGCTCCGTACCGGGGGGCCAAGAGACCCAGTACTTC. Translated, it gives CASSSVPGGQETQYF. The variable domain in full, with the rest retrieved from reference TRBV11-2 and TRBJ2-5, is EAGVAQSPRYKIIEKRQSVAFWCNPISGHATLYWYQQILGQGPKLLIQFQNNGVVDDSQLPKDRFSAERLKGVDSTLKIQPAKLEDSAVYLCASSSVPGGQETQYFGPGTRLLVL.

The V and J genes are TRBV28 and TRBJ1-1; D possibly corresponds to TRBD1 (6 bases). The V gene lost 8 bases and the J gene lost 7 bases, with 20 bases spanning the gap. The CDR3 contains 14 residues. From germline, CDR1 is MDHEN and CDR2 SYDVKM. For the CDR3, the DNA is TGTGCCAGCCAACTGACAGGCGGTACACGTGAAGCTTTCTTT. Translating gives CASQLTGGTREAFF.

The CDR3 here is CASRERTGKDTEAFF. CDR3 in DNA: TGCGCCAGCAGGGAACGGACAGGGAAAGACACTGAAGCTTTCTTT. This chain joins TRBV10-1 and TRBJ1-1; 8 bases match TRBD1. CDR1 and CDR2 from the germline V gene are WNHNN and SYGVQD (reference sequence). V lost 6 bases to trimming and J lost 3 bases; unmatched junction nucleotides: 9. The CDR3 extends over 15 amino acids.

This clone occurred a few times. The chain combines TRBV6-5 with TRBJ1-2, with 8 bases fitting TRBD1. CDR3 size: 14 residues. The V gene's germline CDR1 is MNHEY and CDR2 SVGAGI. J was trimmed by 6 bases and V by 2 bases; bases with no gene match: 5. CDR3 coding DNA: TGTGCCAGCAGTTACATGGGGACAGGCGATGGCTACACCTTC. Translation: CASSYMGTGDGYTF.

CDR3 residues: CASSLGLAVYNEQFF. The CDR3 DNA follows: TGTGCCAGCAGTCTAGGACTAGCCGTCTACAATGAGCAGTTCTTC. V is TRBV6-6 and J is TRBJ2-1; TRBD2 matches 8 bases. Germline loops: CDR1 MNHNY, CDR2 SVGAGI (reference sequence). This CDR3 region has 15 residues. J was trimmed by 3 bases and V by 5 bases; bases with no gene match: 6.

CDR3 sequence reads: CASSSRQGAEGDEQFF. The CDR3 region has the DNA TGTGCCAGCAGTTCGAGACAGGGGGCCGAGGGAGATGAGCAGTTCTTC. This rearrangement joins TRBV27 to TRBJ2-1, with 10 bases fitting TRBD1. CDR3 length equals 16 residues. Per germline, CDR1 MNHEY and CDR2 SMNVEV (reference sequence). The V segment lost 4 bases and the J segment 8 bases; nucleotides outside the gene matches: 11.

The gene calls are TRBV9 and TRBJ2-2; D may match TRBD1 or TRBD2 (5 bases each). V was clipped by 4 bases and J by 2 bases, with 12 bases between them. This CDR3 comprises 15 residues. Germline-derived CDR1 and CDR2 are SGDLS and YYNGEE. This CDR3 reads CASSPWDPNTGELFF. DNA of the CDR3: TGTGCCAGCAGCCCCTGGGACCCTAACACCGGGGAGCTGTTTTTT.

J is TRBJ1-1 and V is TRBV9, with no clear D. The CDR3 covers 16 residues. The germline CDR1 and CDR2 sequences are SGDLS and YYNGEE. With 3 bases removed from V and 1 base from J, the gap between germline ends came to 16 bases. CDR3 nucleotide sequence: TGTGCCAGCAGCGCACATGTCTCGGATGCGAACACTGAAGCTTTCTTT. This codes for CASSAHVSDANTEAFF.

This clone was detected only once. CDR3 DNA sequence: TGCGCCAGCAGTCATACCATCGGGACAGGGAATGAAAAACTGTTTTTT. Amino acid sequence: CASSHTIGTGNEKLFF. V is TRBV5-1 and J is TRBJ1-4; 9 nucleotides match TRBD1. Germline lookup yields CDR1 SGHRS and CDR2 YFSETQ. V dropped 5 bases and J dropped 5; count of bases not matched to a gene: 10. The CDR3 has 16 residues.

CDR3 nucleotides: TGTGCCAGCAGCTTGGGGGGGCCCTCTAACTATGGCTACACCTTC. Its protein is CASSLGGPSNYGYTF. The chain couples TRBV5-6 to TRBJ1-2; D is possibly TRBD1 (6 bases). V was cut by 0 bases and J by 0 bases, with 9 bases left in between. Germline CDR1 is SGHDT and CDR2 is YYEEEE. The CDR3 is made up of 15 amino acids.

This sequence joins TRBV7-9 and TRBJ1-2; D is perhaps TRBD1 (5 bases). The V end lost 1 base, the J end lost 4 bases, and 10 bases lay between the germline ends. The CDR3 totals 14 residues. CDR1 and CDR2 (germline): SEHNR, FQNEAQ (reference sequence). CDR3 residues: CASSLVGQSYGYTF. Here the CDR3 DNA reads TGTGCCAGCAGCTTAGTGGGGCAGAGCTATGGCTACACCTTC. Full variable domain (remainder filled in from reference TRBV7-9 and TRBJ1-2): DTGVSQNPRHKITKRGQNVTFRCDPISEHNRLYWYRQTLGQGPEFLTYFQNEAQLEKSRLLSDRFSAERPKGSFSTLEIQRTEQGDSAMYLCASSLVGQSYGYTFGSGTRLTVV.

This sequence joins TRBV9 and TRBJ1-1; 7 bases map to TRBD1. Germline V lookup: CDR1 SGDLS, CDR2 YYNGEE. The CDR3 length is 14 residues. V was pared by 3 bases and J by 4 bases, with 6 bases of the junction left unmatched. This chain's CDR3 is CASSGQGGFTEAFF. The CDR3 nucleotides are TGTGCCAGCAGCGGACAGGGTGGATTCACTGAAGCTTTCTTT. The whole variable domain, filled in from reference TRBV9 and TRBJ1-1, reads DSGVTQTPKHLITATGQRVTLRCSPRSGDLSVYWYQQSLDQGLQFLIQYYNGEERAKGNILERFSAQQFPDLHSELNLSSLELGDSALYFCASSGQGGFTEAFFGQGTRLTVV.

This clone appeared once. The chain carries TRBV7-2 and TRBJ2-7; the D is unclear. The CDR3 runs 15 residues. V was cut by 3 bases and J by 6 bases, with 18 bases left in between. Germline V CDR1 and CDR2: SGHTA, FQGNSA. CDR3 bases: TGTGCCAGCAGCTTTGGTGGCTACCTAATAGGCGAGCAGTACTTC. This sequence encodes CASSFGGYLIGEQYF.

In its sample, this clone was seen once. The J gene is TRBJ2-5, the V gene TRBV7-9, with D uncertain. Germline CDR1 SEHNR, CDR2 FQNEAQ (reference sequence). Trimming shortened V by 5 bases and J by 2 bases, and 15 bases separated the two germline ends. This CDR3 spans 15 amino acids. The DNA for the CDR3 is TGTGCCAGCAGCCCGTCCTTAAGGGAACAAGAGACCCAGTACTTC. It specifies CASSPSLREQETQYF.

The chain links TRBV6-5 to TRBJ2-7; the match to TRBD2 covers 12 bases. Germline CDR1 and CDR2: MNHEY and SVGAGI. Losses at the gene ends were 5 bases for V and 4 bases for J; bases not matched to a gene: 3. The CDR3 contains 14 residues. This CDR3 is CASSPSGREYEQYF. The CDR3, as DNA: TGTGCCAGCAGTCCTAGCGGGAGGGAATACGAGCAGTACTTC.

V is TRBV9 and J is TRBJ2-3; TRBD2 agrees at 7 bases. The junction had 10 bases not matched to a gene; V was cut back by 4 bases and J by 2 bases. The CDR3 loop spans 16 amino acids. CDR1 is SGDLS and CDR2 is YYNGEE in the germline V gene. The CDR3 nucleotides are TGTGCCAGCAGCCCATTAGCGGGCCTGTACACAGATACGCAGTATTTT. As protein: CASSPLAGLYTDTQYF.

The table lists this clone with a count of one. The rearrangement links TRBV27 to TRBJ1-5, with D unresolved. The germline V gene encodes CDR1 MNHEY and CDR2 SMNVEV (reference sequence). The CDR3 has 14 amino acids. Trimming cost V 3 bases and J 4 bases, with 10 bases left between them. The CDR3 DNA reads as TGTGCCAGCAGTTTGCTAGGCCAGAATCAGCCCCAGCATTTT. Translation: CASSLLGQNQPQHF.

This chain connects TRBV13 to TRBJ2-3; 10 bases fit TRBD1. The CDR3 contains 14 residues. CDR1 and CDR2 from the germline V gene are PRHDT and FYEKMQ (reference sequence). V trimming: 5 bases; J trimming: 6 bases; junction bases outside the gene matches: 5. CDR3 sequence reads: CASSPRTGGDTQYF. The CDR3 nucleotides are TGTGCCAGCAGCCCCCGGACAGGGGGGGATACGCAGTATTTT.

CDR3 nucleotides: TGTGCCAGCAGTTACTTAGGGGGAGGAAACACCATATATTTT. This sequence encodes CASSYLGGGNTIYF. The V gene is TRBV6-5, the J gene TRBJ1-3; D is possibly TRBD1 (6 bases). V lost 1 base and J 4 bases, leaving 8 bases between the germline ends. The CDR3 is made up of 14 amino acids. The germline gives CDR1 MNHEY, CDR2 SVGAGI.

The chain recombines TRBV5-6 with TRBJ2-7, with 9 bases matching TRBD2. Per the germline V gene, CDR1 is SGHDT and CDR2 is YYEEEE. This CDR3 has 14 amino acids. J gave up 6 bases and V 3 bases, and 7 bases lay outside the gene matches. CDR3 amino acids: CASSWGSGRPEQYF. CDR3 sequence (DNA): TGTGCCAGCAGCTGGGGGAGCGGGAGGCCCGAGCAGTACTTC.